These 9 T cell receptor beta chains were sequenced from one sample in a study of blood T cell repertoires in COVID-19. Libraries were prepared by immunoSEQ multiplex PCR; TCRdb keeps only in-frame clonotypes and omits some of them. The profile covers about 230,000 clones, with 65% to 90% appearing a single time and under 14% taken by the ten largest. The sample consisted of peripheral blood. The receptors were gathered from a man aged 50 to 60 with COVID-19, enrolled during active disease.

This clone has just a few counts. The V and J genes are TRBV9 and TRBJ2-2; 9 bases are shared with TRBD1. The germline V gene encodes CDR1 SGDLS and CDR2 YYNGEE. There are 16 residues in the CDR3. The junction had 7 bases not matched to a gene; V was cut back by 3 bases and J by 4 bases. As DNA, the CDR3 is TGTGCCAGCAGCGCCCCTCGGACAGGGGTCACCGGGGAGCTGTTTTTT. This encodes CASSAPRTGVTGELFF.

In this sample, this clone turned up once. The CDR3 sequence is CTSSQEGGVSRNQPQHF. In nucleotides, the CDR3 is TGCACCAGCAGCCAAGAAGGGGGGGTGTCTCGCAATCAGCCCCAGCATTTT. This chain connects TRBV1 to TRBJ1-5. TRBV1 is marked as a pseudogene. The CDR3 spans 17 residues.

This clone was seen more than once but under ten times. V and J are TRBV3-1 (or the pseudogene TRBV3-2) and TRBJ2-7, with D unclear. V was shortened by 2 bases and J by 1 base, with 9 bases between the two germline ends. CDR1 is LGHDT, CDR2 YNNKEL, per germline (reference sequence). The CDR3 has 14 amino acids. The CDR3 region has the DNA TGTGCCAGCAGCCAACAGATACTATCCTACGAGCAGTACTTC. Its translation is CASSQQILSYEQYF.

The chain has TRBV6-5 and TRBJ2-7; 12 nucleotides line up with TRBD1. V was clipped by 6 bases and J by 5 bases; unmatched bases: 8. In germline, CDR1 is MNHEY, CDR2 SVGAGI. The CDR3 loop spans 15 amino acids. CDR3 in amino acids: CASRPTGTGGDEQYF. CDR3 coding DNA: TGTGCCAGCAGACCAACCGGGACAGGGGGCGACGAGCAGTACTTC.

The V and J genes are TRBV2 and TRBJ1-6; D remains ambiguous. The germline V and J ends were trimmed by 8 bases and 10 bases, with 15 bases remaining between them. CDR3 length: 13 residues. Germline loops: CDR1 SNHLY, CDR2 FYNNEI. CDR3: CASPREESSPLHF. The CDR3 DNA follows: TGTGCCAGCCCCCGTGAGGAGTCATCACCCCTCCACTTT.

The chain carries TRBV19 and TRBJ1-2, with D tentatively TRBD1 (5 bases). This CDR3 comprises 16 residues. Germline V gene data show CDR1 as LNHDA and CDR2 as SQIVND (reference sequence). V was pared by 3 bases and J by 6 bases, with 20 bases between. The CDR3 loop reads CASSIGTRPTIHGYTF. The CDR3 coding sequence is TGTGCCAGTAGTATTGGGACTAGACCTACCATCCATGGCTACACCTTC.

The chain uses TRBV7-3 and TRBJ1-2; maybe TRBD1 (6 bases). The CDR3 is 16 residues long. CDR1 SGHTA and CDR2 FQGTGA come from the germline V gene. V gave up 0 bases and J gave up 4 bases, with 15 bases separating them. The CDR3 here is CASSLTGDRSGYGYTF. In nucleotides, the CDR3 is TGTGCCAGCAGCTTAACGGGAGACAGGTCTGGCTATGGCTACACCTTC.

V gene TRBV15 combines with J gene TRBJ1-5; weak D call: TRBD1 (6 bases). The CDR3 runs 15 residues. From germline, CDR1 is LNHNV and CDR2 YYDKDF (reference sequence). V shed 4 bases and J shed 6 bases, with 16 bases lying between them. CDR3 protein: CATSTDTGIFQPQHF. For the CDR3, the DNA is TGTGCCACCAGCACCGATACAGGGATTTTTCAGCCCCAGCATTTT.

The V call is TRBV12-3 or TRBV12-4, the J call TRBJ2-5, with D maybe TRBD1 (6 bases). This CDR3 has 13 residues. The V gene lost 7 bases and the J gene lost 4 bases, with 13 bases spanning the gap. The CDR3 spells CASTPRGGETQYF. As DNA, the CDR3 is TGTGCCAGCACCCCCCGAGGGGGAGAGACCCAGTACTTC.